This entry describes one T cell receptor (beta chain). These data originate in a study of cytomegalovirus exposure and HLA in healthy donors. The V gene end was trimmed by 5 bases and the J gene end by 2 bases; junction bases not matched to a gene: 5. Germline values: CDR1 MNHNY, CDR2 SVGAGI (reference sequence). The CDR3 consists of 14 residues. 13 Jbeta primers and 60 Vbeta primers were used for the PCR. TCRdb's copy holds only in-frame clones and misses some; the assay was immunoSEQ multiplex PCR. Here the sample spans about 98,000 clones, 81% being singletons. The sequenced sample was PBMCs. The chain employs TRBV6-6 and TRBJ2-7, with TRBD1 identical over 8 bases. This TCR was sampled from a man aged 35 to 55 in good health and CMV-seronegative. CDR3 loop: CASSPLQGAYEQYF. The CDR3 nucleotides are TGTGCCAGCAGTCCATTACAGGGGGCCTACGAGCAGTACTTC.